Listed here are 18 T cell receptor beta chains from one sample, sequenced in a study of T cell responses to AZD1222 COVID-19 vaccine. Produced via immunoSEQ multiplex PCR; TCRdb's table is partial and in-frame only. The table records some 74,000 clones, roughly nine tenths of them present only once. This specimen consisted of peripheral blood, obtained 28 days after the second AZD1222 dose. These receptors all come from an adult who received the AZD1222 COVID-19 vaccine.

This sequence joins TRBV12-5 and TRBJ2-1; 7 positions match TRBD2. V gave up 0 bases and J gave up 4 bases; unmatched junction bases: 9. Germline V CDR1 and CDR2: LGHNT, FRNRAP. CDR3 length: 17 residues. CDR3 nucleotides: TGTGCTAGTGGTTTGGTACCGGTTAGCGGGTTATACAATGAGCAGTTCTTC. This sequence encodes CASGLVPVSGLYNEQFF.

The V gene is TRBV9, the J gene TRBJ1-2; tentative D call: TRBD1 (5 bases). From germline, CDR1 is SGDLS and CDR2 YYNGEE. The CDR3 loop spans 15 amino acids. Trimming stripped 4 bases from V and 6 bases from J, with 19 bases between. Written as DNA, the CDR3 is TGTGCCAGCAGCTTCTCACGGGACCAGAAGGATGGCTACACCTTC. Translation gives CASSFSRDQKDGYTF.

The rearrangement joins TRBV7-3 to TRBJ2-1; TRBD2 matches at 10 bases. The CDR3 extends over 15 amino acids. Per the germline V gene, CDR1 is SGHTA and CDR2 is FQGTGA. The V and J ends lost 5 bases and 2 bases, in that order; junction bases with no gene match: 3. Here the CDR3 DNA reads TGTGCCAGCAGCCCTAGCGGGAGCCCCTACAATGAGCAGTTCTTC. Amino acid sequence: CASSPSGSPYNEQFF. The full variable domain, with the rest looked up from reference TRBV7-3 and TRBJ2-1, is GAGVSQTPSNKVTEKGKYVELRCDPISGHTALYWYRQSLGQGPEFLIYFQGTGAADDSGLPNDRFFAVRPEGSVSTLKIQRTERGDSAVYLCASSPSGSPYNEQFFGPGTRLTVL.

This rearrangement joins TRBV7-6 to TRBJ2-1; 9 nucleotides line up with TRBD2. The CDR3 consists of 19 residues. Germline V lookup: CDR1 SGHVS, CDR2 FNYEAQ. Trimming took 5 bases from V and 7 from J; bases not matched to a gene: 21. The CDR3 loop reads CASSRTGTDSSGMANEQFF. The CDR3 DNA follows: TGTGCCAGCAGCCGTACCGGGACAGACTCTAGCGGGATGGCGAATGAGCAGTTCTTC.

The chain couples TRBV7-9 to TRBJ2-2, with D possibly matching TRBD2 (6 bases). Between the trimmed V and J ends, which lost 2 bases and 4 bases, there was a span of 11 bases. The CDR3 runs to 15 residues. Germline values: CDR1 SEHNR, CDR2 FQNEAQ (reference sequence). The DNA for the CDR3 is TGTGCCAGCAGCTTACAGCGGGCCTCCACCGGGGAGCTGTTTTTT. Amino acid sequence: CASSLQRASTGELFF.

This clone was seen only once. The chain has TRBV2 and TRBJ1-1; unclear D gene. This CDR3 spans 19 amino acids. Germline V CDR1 and CDR2: SNHLY, FYNNEI. Trimming left V 2 bases short and J 1 base short, with 23 bases between. This CDR3 is CASSEILRPSKTANTEAFF. CDR3 DNA: TGTGCCAGCAGTGAAATTTTAAGGCCTTCAAAGACGGCGAACACTGAAGCTTTCTTT.

This clone was detected once. This chain joins TRBV19 and TRBJ1-1; D unclear. Germline CDR1 and CDR2: LNHDA and SQIVND (reference sequence). This CDR3 has 15 amino acids. V was trimmed by 3 bases and J by 1 base, leaving 12 bases between them. The CDR3, as DNA: TGTGCCAGTAGTATTTCCCGGAAAAGGAACACTGAAGCTTTCTTT. Amino acid sequence: CASSISRKRNTEAFF.

The genes are TRBV7-9 and TRBJ1-6; TRBD1 might be the D (6 bases). Germline V lookup: CDR1 SEHNR, CDR2 FQNEAQ (reference sequence). The V gene lost 1 base and the J gene lost 0 bases, with 10 bases spanning the gap. The CDR3 length is 17 residues. CDR3 sequence reads: CASSLGQGSSYNSPLHF. DNA of the CDR3: TGTGCCAGCAGCTTAGGTCAGGGGAGCTCCTATAATTCACCCCTCCACTTT.

The chain recombines TRBV7-2 with TRBJ1-1; the D gene is possibly TRBD1 (5 bases). This CDR3 spans 13 amino acids. V dropped 2 bases and J dropped 5 bases, with 9 bases sitting between them. The V gene's germline CDR1 is SGHTA and CDR2 FQGNSA. CDR3 sequence: CASSLQGTTEAFF. In nucleotides, the CDR3 is TGTGCCAGCAGCTTACAGGGTACGACTGAAGCTTTCTTT.

This sequence joins TRBV18 and TRBJ1-5, with D perhaps matching TRBD1 (5 bases). V lost 0 bases and J 5 bases, leaving 8 bases between the germline ends. The CDR3 covers 14 residues. The germline gives CDR1 KGHSH, CDR2 LQKENI. The CDR3: CASSPPQGDQPQHF. CDR3 in DNA: TGTGCCAGCTCACCACCGCAGGGAGATCAGCCCCAGCATTTT.

J is TRBJ2-7 and V is TRBV29-1; 9 bases are a match to TRBD1. The CDR3 has 13 residues. V lost 6 bases to trimming and J lost 7 bases; unmatched junction nucleotides: 10. Germline-derived CDR1 and CDR2 are SQVTM and ANQGSEA. The DNA of the CDR3 is TGCAGCGTATGGACAGGGGATGTGGGTGAGCAGTACTTC. This gives the protein CSVWTGDVGEQYF.

The chain combines TRBV6-6 with TRBJ1-1; no clear D. The CDR3 length is 14 residues. Trimming cost V 2 bases and J 2 bases, with 9 bases left between them. Germline V gene lookup returns CDR1 MNHNY and CDR2 SVGAGI (reference sequence). CDR3 nucleotide sequence: TGTGCCAGCAGTTACGCCCCGCCCAACACTGAAGCTTTCTTT. It encodes CASSYAPPNTEAFF.

V is TRBV7-2 and J is TRBJ1-2, with TRBD1 identical over 11 bases. V trimming: 5 bases; J trimming: 6 bases; junction bases outside the gene matches: 2. CDR3 length equals 13 residues. CDR1 and CDR2 from the germline V gene are SGHTA and FQGNSA. CDR3 sequence reads: CASSRDRGNGYTF. CDR3 nucleotide sequence: TGTGCCAGCAGCCGGGACAGGGGGAATGGCTACACCTTC.

The chain recombines TRBV24-1 with TRBJ2-3; 10 nucleotides line up with TRBD2. CDR1 is KGHDR and CDR2 is SFDVKD in the germline V gene. The CDR3 is made up of 15 amino acids. V gave up 3 bases and J gave up 4 bases; unmatched junction bases: 3. The CDR3 DNA sequence: TGTGCCACCAGTGATCTAGCGGGAGATGCAGATACGCAGTATTTT. This gives the protein CATSDLAGDADTQYF.

Here the CDR3 DNA reads TGTGCCAGCAGCCCCCAGGCGGGCCAAGAGACCCAGTACTTC. It specifies CASSPQAGQETQYF. The V and J genes are TRBV7-2 and TRBJ2-5, with D possibly TRBD2 on 5 matching bases. Germline V gene lookup returns CDR1 SGHTA and CDR2 FQGNSA. The ends were cut back, 5 bases at V and 1 base at J, with 11 bases in the middle. This CDR3 has 14 amino acids.

The V gene is TRBV7-9, the J gene TRBJ2-1; D is unclear. Trimming took 1 base from V and 0 from J, leaving 10 bases between them. Looked up from germline, CDR1 is SEHNR and CDR2 is FQNEAQ (reference sequence). The length of the CDR3 is 16 residues. Written as DNA, the CDR3 is TGTGCCAGCAGCTTAGGAGCTTTAAGCTCCTACAATGAGCAGTTCTTC. Encoded protein: CASSLGALSSYNEQFF.

The chain links TRBV4-1 to TRBJ1-2; no definite D call. This CDR3 region has 15 residues. Per germline, CDR1 MGHRA and CDR2 YSYEKL. Trimming stripped 3 bases from V and 5 bases from J, with 16 bases between. CDR3: CASSQTAQPQYGYTF. CDR3 coding DNA: TGCGCCAGCAGCCAGACGGCACAGCCGCAGTATGGCTACACCTTC.

The chain couples TRBV30 to TRBJ1-1; no clear D. Trimming removed 1 base from V and 7 bases from J, with 4 bases in between. CDR1 GTSNPN and CDR2 SVGIG come from the germline V gene (reference sequence). This CDR3 comprises 10 residues. In DNA form, the CDR3 reads TGTGCCTGGAGTGGAGTTGAAGCTTTCTTT. It specifies CAWSGVEAFF.